This T cell receptor beta chain was sequenced in a study of beta chain features in type 1 diabetes. To note about this clone: Its antigen is undetermined.

CDR3 size: 15 residues. Trimming shortened V by 5 bases and J by 6 bases, and 20 bases separated the two germline ends. CDR1 and CDR2 from the germline V gene are MDHEN and SYDVKM. The entirety of the isolated RNA underwent reverse transcription, so expressed TCRB transcripts were sequenced. Profiling relied on immunoSEQ multiplex PCR, and the TCRdb table lists in-frame clones only, not all of them. The sample consists of 300,000 to 400,000 clones, about 10% of them appearing once. Findings of the study overall: Compared to healthy donors, patients appeared to have naive, central memory and Treg TCRB repertoires that were more alike.

The sequenced sample was naive CD4+ T cells from blood. The V and J genes are TRBV28 and TRBJ2-7; D possibly corresponds to TRBD2 (7 bases). This receptor was obtained from a woman in her thirties in good health. CDR3 protein: CASSPPSGVGGEQYF. The CDR3 region has the DNA TGTGCCAGCAGTCCTCCTAGCGGAGTAGGGGGCGAGCAGTACTTC.